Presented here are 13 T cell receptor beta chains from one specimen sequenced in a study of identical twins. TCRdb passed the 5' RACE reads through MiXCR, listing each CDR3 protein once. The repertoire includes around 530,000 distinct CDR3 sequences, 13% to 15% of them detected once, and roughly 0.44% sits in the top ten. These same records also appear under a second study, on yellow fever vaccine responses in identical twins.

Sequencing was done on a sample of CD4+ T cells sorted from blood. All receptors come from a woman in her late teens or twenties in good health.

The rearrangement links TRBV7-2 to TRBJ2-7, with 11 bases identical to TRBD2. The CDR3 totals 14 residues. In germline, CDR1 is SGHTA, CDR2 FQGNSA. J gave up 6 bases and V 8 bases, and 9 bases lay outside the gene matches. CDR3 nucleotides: TGTGCCAGCGCTAGACTAGCGGGATTCGGCGAGCAGTACTTC. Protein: CASARLAGFGEQYF.

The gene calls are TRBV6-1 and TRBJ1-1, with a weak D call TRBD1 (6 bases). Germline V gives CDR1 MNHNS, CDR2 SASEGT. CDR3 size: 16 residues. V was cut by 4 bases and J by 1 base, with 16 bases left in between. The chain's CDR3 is CASSGYRVYRNTEAFF. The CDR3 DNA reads TGTGCCAGCAGTGGGTACAGGGTTTATCGGAACACTGAAGCTTTCTTT.

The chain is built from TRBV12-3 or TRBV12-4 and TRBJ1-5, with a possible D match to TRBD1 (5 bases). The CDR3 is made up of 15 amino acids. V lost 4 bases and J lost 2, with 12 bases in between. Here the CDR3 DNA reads TGTGCCAGCAGTTCTGACAGTTCTCGCAATCAGCCCCAGCATTTT. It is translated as CASSSDSSRNQPQHF.

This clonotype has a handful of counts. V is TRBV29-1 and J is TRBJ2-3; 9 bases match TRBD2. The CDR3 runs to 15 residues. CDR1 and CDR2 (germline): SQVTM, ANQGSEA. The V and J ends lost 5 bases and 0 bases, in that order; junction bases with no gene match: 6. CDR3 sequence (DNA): TGCAGCGTTCTCCTGACTAGCGGAAGCACAGATACGCAGTATTTT. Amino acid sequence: CSVLLTSGSTDTQYF.

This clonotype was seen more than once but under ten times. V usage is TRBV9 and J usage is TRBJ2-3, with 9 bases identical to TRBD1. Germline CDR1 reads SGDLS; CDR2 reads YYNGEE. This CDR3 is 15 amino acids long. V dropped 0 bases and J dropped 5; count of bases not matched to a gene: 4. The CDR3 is CASSVGDRDQDTQYF. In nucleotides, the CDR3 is TGTGCCAGCAGCGTAGGGGACAGGGACCAAGATACGCAGTATTTT.

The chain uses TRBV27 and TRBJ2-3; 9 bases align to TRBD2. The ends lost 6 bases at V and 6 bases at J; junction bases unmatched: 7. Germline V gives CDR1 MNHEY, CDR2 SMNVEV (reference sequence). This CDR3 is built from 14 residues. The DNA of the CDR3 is TGTGCCAGCAGACCTAGCGGGATGGGGGATACGCAGTATTTT. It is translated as CASRPSGMGDTQYF.

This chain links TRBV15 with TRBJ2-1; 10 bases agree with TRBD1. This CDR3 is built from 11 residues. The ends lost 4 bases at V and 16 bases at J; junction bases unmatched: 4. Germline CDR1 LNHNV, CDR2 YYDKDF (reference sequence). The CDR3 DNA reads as TGTGCCACCAGCAAGGGGACAGGGGTCTTCTTC. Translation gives CATSKGTGVFF.

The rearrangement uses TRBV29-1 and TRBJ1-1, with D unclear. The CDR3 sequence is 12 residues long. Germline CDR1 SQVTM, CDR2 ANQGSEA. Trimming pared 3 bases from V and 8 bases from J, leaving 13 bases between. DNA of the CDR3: TGCAGCGTTGACGCTTCGCGCGGGGAAGCTTTCTTT. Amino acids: CSVDASRGEAFF.

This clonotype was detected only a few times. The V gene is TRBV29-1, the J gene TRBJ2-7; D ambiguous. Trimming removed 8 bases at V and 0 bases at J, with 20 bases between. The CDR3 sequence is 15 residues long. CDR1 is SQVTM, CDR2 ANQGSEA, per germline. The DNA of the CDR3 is TGCAGCACATACCCCGGGTCCCAGAGCTCCTACGAGCAGTACTTC. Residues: CSTYPGSQSSYEQYF.

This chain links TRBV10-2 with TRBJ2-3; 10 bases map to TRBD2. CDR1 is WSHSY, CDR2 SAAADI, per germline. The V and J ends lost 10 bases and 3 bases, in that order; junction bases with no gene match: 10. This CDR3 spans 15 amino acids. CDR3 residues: CATSSGGPLTDTQYF. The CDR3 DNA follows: TGCGCCACCTCTAGCGGGGGCCCGTTGACAGATACGCAGTATTTT.

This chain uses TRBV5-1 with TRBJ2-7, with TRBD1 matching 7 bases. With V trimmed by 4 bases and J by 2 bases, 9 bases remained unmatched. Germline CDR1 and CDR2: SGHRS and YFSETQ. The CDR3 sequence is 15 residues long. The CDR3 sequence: CASSPGQTSTYEQYF. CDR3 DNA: TGCGCCAGCAGCCCGGGACAGACATCCACCTACGAGCAGTACTTC. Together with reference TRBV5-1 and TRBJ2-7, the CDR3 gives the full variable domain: KAGVTQTPRYLIKTRGQQVTLSCSPISGHRSVSWYQQTPGQGLQFLFEYFSETQRNKGNFPGRFSGRQFSNSRSEMNVSTLELGDSALYLCASSPGQTSTYEQYFGPGTRLTVT.

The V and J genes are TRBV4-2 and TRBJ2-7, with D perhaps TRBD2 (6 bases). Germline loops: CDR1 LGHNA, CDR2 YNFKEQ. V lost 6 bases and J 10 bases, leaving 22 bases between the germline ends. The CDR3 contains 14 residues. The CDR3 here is CASRFTGLKMIQYF. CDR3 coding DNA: TGTGCCAGCAGGTTCACGGGACTCAAAATGATACAGTACTTC.

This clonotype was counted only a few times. The CDR3 DNA follows: TGTGCCACCAGTGAGGGGGGACTAGCGGGTCCCCATTCTTACAATGAGCAGTTCTTC. Translating it yields CATSEGGLAGPHSYNEQFF. The chain couples TRBV24-1 to TRBJ2-1; 12 bases match TRBD2. Germline CDR1 KGHDR, CDR2 SFDVKD. The CDR3 covers 19 residues. J lost 4 bases, V lost 4 bases, and 13 bases had no gene match.